A single sample is the source of the 13 T cell receptor beta chains below, sequenced in a study of cytomegalovirus exposure and HLA in healthy donors. Primers included in the PCR were 60 Vbeta and 13 Jbeta primers. Generated by immunoSEQ multiplex PCR, the TCRdb table keeps only in-frame clones and is missing some. The table includes 150,000 to 180,000 clones, around 79% detected once. Input material: PBMCs. These receptors were taken from a man aged 25-45 years in good health and CMV-seropositive.

Turning to this clone: At one boundary the junction diverges from the germline segment, which might be a read error. This chain links TRBV7-7 with TRBJ2-1; 14 bases line up with TRBD2. CDR1 SSHAT and CDR2 FNYEAQ come from the germline V gene (reference sequence). This CDR3 has 15 residues. CDR3 nucleotide sequence: TGTGCTAGCAGCCGGACTAGCGGGAGGTTGGATGAGCAGTTCTTC. Translation gives CASSRTSGRLDEQFF.

The rearrangement links TRBV7-9 to TRBJ2-2; weak D call: TRBD2 (6 bases). V gave up 2 bases and J gave up 6 bases, with 10 bases separating them. Germline V lookup: CDR1 SEHNR, CDR2 FQNEAQ (reference sequence). This CDR3 region has 14 residues. CDR3 bases: TGTGCCAGCAGCTTAAAGACTAGTCCCGGGGAGCTGTTTTTT. This sequence encodes CASSLKTSPGELFF. Full variable domain (outside the CDR3, taken from reference TRBV7-9 and TRBJ2-2): DTGVSQNPRHKITKRGQNVTFRCDPISEHNRLYWYRQTLGQGPEFLTYFQNEAQLEKSRLLSDRFSAERPKGSFSTLEIQRTEQGDSAMYLCASSLKTSPGELFFGEGSRLTVL.

The gene calls are TRBV7-9 and TRBJ1-1, with D perhaps TRBD1 (5 bases). Trimming left V 3 bases short and J 8 bases short, with 10 bases between. The germline V gene has CDR1 SEHNR and CDR2 FQNEAQ (reference sequence). The CDR3 loop spans 12 amino acids. The DNA of the CDR3 is TGTGCCAGCAGCTTGGCAGGGTTGGAAGCTTTCTTT. This encodes CASSLAGLEAFF.

The chain joins TRBV7-9 to TRBJ2-1, with TRBD2 matching over 15 bases. This CDR3 has 17 residues. Germline CDR1 is SEHNR and CDR2 is FQNEAQ (reference sequence). With V trimmed by 10 bases and J by 7 bases, 14 bases remained unmatched. For the CDR3, the DNA is TGTGCCACGATCGGGGGGGGACTAGCGGGGGGCGGGAATGAGCAGTTCTTC. Its protein is CATIGGGLAGGGNEQFF.

A word on this clone: A junction end diverges from the germline sequence, so it may reflect a read error. The chain employs TRBV6-6 and TRBJ2-7; TRBD1 matches 7 bases. Germline V gives CDR1 MNHNY, CDR2 SVGAGI (reference sequence). The CDR3 loop spans 15 amino acids. CDR3 sequence reads: CASSNSGGSSYEQYF. The CDR3, as DNA: TGTGCCAGCAGTAACTCAGGGGGTAGCTCCTACGAGCAGTACTTC.

The chain recombines TRBV25-1 with TRBJ1-1, with D possibly being TRBD1 (5 bases). Germline V gene sequence: CDR1 MGHDK, CDR2 SYGVNS. V was trimmed by 10 bases and J by 1 base, leaving 16 bases between them. The CDR3 length is 14 residues. The CDR3 DNA reads as TGTGCCACCCAGACCGGGACTGAGAACACTGAAGCTTTCTTT. It encodes CATQTGTENTEAFF.

V is TRBV4-3 and J is TRBJ2-7; the match to TRBD2 covers 12 bases. Germline CDR1 is LGHNA and CDR2 is YSLEER. V shed 4 bases, J shed 2 bases, and the junction held 3 bases outside the gene matches. This CDR3 comprises 15 residues. The CDR3 sequence: CASSRTSGGTYEQYF. The CDR3 DNA sequence: TGCGCCAGCAGCCGTACTAGCGGGGGGACCTACGAGCAGTACTTC.

The J gene is TRBJ1-1, the V gene TRBV6-6; D not certain. The CDR3 consists of 15 residues. Per germline, CDR1 MNHNY and CDR2 SVGAGI (reference sequence). V shed 2 bases and J shed 1 base, with 11 bases lying between them. The CDR3 sequence is CASSYRRQRNTEAFF. The CDR3 DNA sequence: TGTGCCAGCAGTTACCGGCGGCAGCGGAACACTGAAGCTTTCTTT.

The rearrangement links TRBV5-1 to TRBJ1-2, with D perhaps TRBD1 (6 bases). The CDR3 is made up of 14 amino acids. V lost 0 bases and J 4 bases, leaving 10 bases between the germline ends. Looked up from germline, CDR1 is SGHRS and CDR2 is YFSETQ. CDR3 DNA: TGCGCCAGCAGCTTGGGCAGGGGTGTCTATGGCTACACCTTC. Translation: CASSLGRGVYGYTF. Combining the CDR3 with reference TRBV5-1 and TRBJ1-2 gives the whole variable domain KAGVTQTPRYLIKTRGQQVTLSCSPISGHRSVSWYQQTPGQGLQFLFEYFSETQRNKGNFPGRFSGRQFSNSRSEMNVSTLELGDSALYLCASSLGRGVYGYTFGSGTRLTVV.

Comments on this clone: One junction end does not reproduce the germline sequence, and a read error may be involved. This chain uses TRBV7-9 with TRBJ2-7; 9 bases are shared with TRBD1. CDR1 is SEHNR, CDR2 FQNEAQ, per germline (reference sequence). There are 16 residues in the CDR3. The CDR3 is CSSSPGQGIPSYEQYF. In nucleotides, the CDR3 is TGTTCCAGCAGCCCCGGACAGGGGATCCCCTCCTACGAGCAGTACTTC.

The chain joins TRBV7-3 to TRBJ1-1; 8 bases agree with TRBD1. The V gene end was trimmed by 5 bases and the J gene end by 5 bases; junction bases not matched to a gene: 4. From germline, CDR1 is SGHTA and CDR2 FQGTGA. There are 13 residues in the CDR3. As DNA, the CDR3 is TGTGCCAGCAGCCTACAGGGGGGGACTGAAGCTTTCTTT. This codes for CASSLQGGTEAFF.

The chain has TRBV5-6 and TRBJ1-1; 9 bases line up with TRBD1. Germline CDR1 SGHDT, CDR2 YYEEEE. With 5 bases clipped from V and 3 bases from J, the junction kept 8 bases outside the gene matches. The CDR3 loop spans 15 amino acids. CDR3 amino acids: CASRVQGATDTEAFF. The CDR3 DNA reads TGTGCCAGCAGAGTACAGGGGGCGACGGACACTGAAGCTTTCTTT.

The genes are TRBV18 and TRBJ1-1; the D gene is possibly TRBD1 (6 bases). The CDR3 has 14 residues. Germline assignment: CDR1 KGHSH and CDR2 LQKENI. Trimming stripped 3 bases from V and 1 base from J, with 9 bases between. The CDR3 spells CASSPGTTNTEAFF. The CDR3 nucleotides are TGTGCCAGCTCACCGGGGACAACGAACACTGAAGCTTTCTTT.